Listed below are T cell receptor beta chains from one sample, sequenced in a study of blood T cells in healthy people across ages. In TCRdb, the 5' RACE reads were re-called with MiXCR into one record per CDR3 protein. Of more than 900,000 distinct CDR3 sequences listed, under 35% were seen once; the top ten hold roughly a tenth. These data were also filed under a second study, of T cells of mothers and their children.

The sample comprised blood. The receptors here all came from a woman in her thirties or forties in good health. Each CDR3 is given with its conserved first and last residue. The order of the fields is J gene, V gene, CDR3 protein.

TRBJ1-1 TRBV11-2 CASSTPGGRRAEAFF
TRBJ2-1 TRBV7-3 CASSLIAGADNEQFF
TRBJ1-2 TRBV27 CASSDSATPIPNYGYTF
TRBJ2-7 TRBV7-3 CASSLSSGPPEHYF
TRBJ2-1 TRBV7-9 CASRKGAAGAYDEQFF
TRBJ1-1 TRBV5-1 CASSLEGAAEAFF
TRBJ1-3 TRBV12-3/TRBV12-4 CASSEGSGSGNTIYF
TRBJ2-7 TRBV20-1 CSARPDRALSYEQYF
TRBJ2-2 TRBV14 CASSPNEGTGELFF
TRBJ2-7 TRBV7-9 CASSSRDSLREQYF
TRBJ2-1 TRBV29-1 CSVEDPAGQGSYNEQFF
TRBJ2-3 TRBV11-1 CASSNDGSLPTDTQYF
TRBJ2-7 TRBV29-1 CSAKQGPGSYEQYF
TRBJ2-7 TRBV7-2 CASSSAQGRSYEQYF
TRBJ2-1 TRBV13 CASSFTGEYNEQFF
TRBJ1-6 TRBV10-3 CAISGERDNSPLHF
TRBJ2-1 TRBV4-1 CASSLREQASFINEQFF
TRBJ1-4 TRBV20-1 CSGLEANEKLFF
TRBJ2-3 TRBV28 CASSRRGNTDTQYF
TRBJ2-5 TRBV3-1 CASSQGGTAQTQYF
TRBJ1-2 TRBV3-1 CASSPRQQGHYGYTF
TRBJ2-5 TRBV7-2 CASSLLGVGETQYF
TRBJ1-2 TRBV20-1 CSARDHRGRGGYTF
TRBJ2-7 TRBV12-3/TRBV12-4 CASSTAGTSGYEQYF
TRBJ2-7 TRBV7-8 CASSLEGGITYEQYF
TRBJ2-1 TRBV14 CASSHLGGSYNEQFF
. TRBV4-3 CASSQDDRGWETQYF
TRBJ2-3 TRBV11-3 CASSSTGLAGGSLTDTQYF
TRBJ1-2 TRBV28 CASRQDSFYGYTF
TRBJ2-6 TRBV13 CASSHTGTGVSTGANVLTF
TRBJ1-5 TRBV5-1 CASSAGVAGQPQHF
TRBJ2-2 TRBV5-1 CASGHGTPNTGELFF
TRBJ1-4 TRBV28 CACRSRGTATHEKLFF
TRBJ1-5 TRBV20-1 CSARGVLDGSSQPQHF
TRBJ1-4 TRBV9 CASSLAGTGPSTNEKLFF
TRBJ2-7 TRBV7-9 CASSSLDTSYEQYF
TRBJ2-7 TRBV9 CASSVADDEQYF